Listed below are T cell receptor beta chains from one sample, sequenced in a study of post-analysis software for immune sequencing data. TCRdb used MiXCR to reprocess the PCR reads, holding one entry per CDR3 protein. The data show some 260,000 distinct CDR3 sequences, 36% seen once. The material sequenced was blood. Receptors were obtained from a girl under 18 with multiple sclerosis. Both conserved end residues are part of each CDR3. A D gene is named only where the DNA matches it firmly. Clone sizes are given selectively: once, few, many, or a class where the clone is expanded.

. TRBJ2-1 TRBV24-1 TRBD1 17 TGTGCCACCAGTGATTCCTCGGACAGGGGTGTATACAATGAGCAGTTCTTC CATSDSSDRGVYNEQFF
many TRBJ2-3 TRBV7-2 . 15 TGTGCCAGCAGCTTAGGAGCTAGAGTCACAGATACGCAGTATTTT CASSLGARVTDTQYF
. TRBJ1-3 TRBV7-6 TRBD1 20 TGTGCCAGCAGCCCAACAATCCTATCGGACAGGAGAAGCTCTGGAAACACCATATATTTT CASSPTILSDRRSSGNTIYF
. TRBJ1-5 TRBV2 TRBD1 14 TGTGCCAGCAGGGAGGGAACAGGGGTTCAGCCCCAGCATTTT CASREGTGVQPQHF
. TRBJ2-1 TRBV11-2 . 16 TGTGCCAGCAGCTCCCAGGACCGGGGGGCGATCGATGAGCAGTTCTTC CASSSQDRGAIDEQFF
many TRBJ2-7 TRBV27 TRBD1 14 TGTGCCAGCAGTTTGGGGACAGGGCCTTCCGAGCAGTACTTC CASSLGTGPSEQYF
few TRBJ2-2 TRBV5-1 TRBD2 16 TGCGCCAGCAGCCCCCGGGGAGGGACGAACACCGGGGAGCTGTTTTTT CASSPRGGTNTGELFF
once TRBJ2-1 TRBV6-2/TRBV6-3 TRBD1 16 TGTGCCAGCAGTTCCCGACAGGGGGACGTCTACAATGAGCAGTTCTTC CASSSRQGDVYNEQFF
many TRBJ2-3 TRBV27 . 12 TGTGCCAGCAGTTTTTGCTGGGATACGCAGTATTTT CASSFCWDTQYF
. TRBJ1-1 TRBV5-1 . 15 TGCGCCAGCAACTCGGGGTTGGGGGACGGGACTGAAGCTTTCTTT CASNSGLGDGTEAFF
many TRBJ2-3 TRBV5-5 . 15 TGTGCCACCCGCAGGTCGCTCGCTCCTACAGATACGCAGTATTTT CATRRSLAPTDTQYF
many TRBJ2-1 TRBV12-3/TRBV12-4 TRBD2 15 TGTGCCAGCAGTTTATCAGCGGGGGGGTCCGATGAGCAGTTCTTC CASSLSAGGSDEQFF
many TRBJ1-1 TRBV14 . 15 TGTGCCAGCAGCCAATTTTTGGGCGGGAGGACTGAAGCTTTCTTT CASSQFLGGRTEAFF
many TRBJ1-2 TRBV10-3 . 12 TGTGCCATCAACGACGGGACCTATGGCTACACCTTC CAINDGTYGYTF
. TRBJ2-1 TRBV6-6 TRBD2 15 TGTGCCAGCAGTTACTCGCTAGCGGTGTACAATGAGCAGTTCTTC CASSYSLAVYNEQFF
. TRBJ2-2 TRBV20-1 . 12 TGCAGTGCTAGAAGGGGCCAAGGGGAGCTGTTTTTT CSARRGQGELFF